Presented here are 18 T cell receptor beta chains from one specimen sequenced in a study of blood T cell repertoires in COVID-19. Libraries were prepared by immunoSEQ multiplex PCR; TCRdb keeps only in-frame clonotypes and omits some of them. This table holds a few hundred thousand clones, around 90% found once. Sequencing input: PBMCs or T cells enriched from blood (not recorded which). The receptor set was obtained from a woman aged 18-29 years with acute COVID-19.

The rearrangement joins TRBV28 to TRBJ1-2; TRBD1 matches at 9 bases. Trimming at V came to 6 bases and at J to 4 bases, leaving 12 bases not matched to a gene. Germline CDR1 and CDR2: MDHEN and SYDVKM. The CDR3 runs to 16 residues. In nucleotides, the CDR3 is TGTGCCAGCAGCGTCCCGGGGACAGGGTGGGGCTATGGCTACACCTTC. This codes for CASSVPGTGWGYGYTF.

This chain connects TRBV11-2 to TRBJ2-7; the D gene is possibly TRBD1 (5 bases). V was pared by 6 bases and J by 6 bases, with 15 bases between. Germline CDR1 reads SGHAT; CDR2 reads FQNNGV. The CDR3 extends over 13 amino acids. The DNA for the CDR3 is TGTGCCAGCAGTCTTAGGGGAATTCGCGAGCAGTACTTC. Its translation is CASSLRGIREQYF.

V and J are TRBV6-2 or TRBV6-3 and TRBJ1-2, with a tentative D call TRBD1 (6 bases). V lost 0 bases and J 0 bases, leaving 8 bases between the germline ends. Per the germline V gene, CDR1 is MNHEY and CDR2 is SVGEGT. This CDR3 has 15 amino acids. CDR3 amino acids: CASSYSGTPNYGYTF. DNA of the CDR3: TGTGCCAGCAGTTACTCAGGGACACCTAACTATGGCTACACCTTC.

The chain couples TRBV7-9 to TRBJ2-3; TRBD2 matches at 10 bases. With 5 bases clipped from V and 1 base from J, the junction kept 6 bases outside the gene matches. Germline values: CDR1 SEHNR, CDR2 FQNEAQ (reference sequence). The CDR3 sequence is 16 residues long. The CDR3 nucleotides are TGTGCCAGCAGCACACCGGGGACTAGCGGCACAGATACGCAGTATTTT. This gives the protein CASSTPGTSGTDTQYF.

V and J are TRBV4-1 and TRBJ2-1; 7 nucleotides align to TRBD1. The CDR3 is 15 amino acids. CDR1 is MGHRA and CDR2 is YSYEKL in the germline V gene. After removal of 4 bases from V and 2 bases from J, the junction contained 5 bases not matched to a gene. CDR3 region: CASSPNRGPYNEQFF. The CDR3 DNA follows: TGCGCCAGCAGCCCAAACAGGGGACCCTACAATGAGCAGTTCTTC.

The chain joins TRBV4-1 to TRBJ2-1; TRBD2 might be the D (6 bases). The ends were cut back, 4 bases at V and 4 bases at J, with 23 bases in the middle. Germline CDR1 MGHRA, CDR2 YSYEKL. This CDR3 is 18 amino acids long. The CDR3 spells CASSLTSSRALTYNEQFF. The CDR3 DNA reads as TGCGCCAGCAGCCTAACTAGCTCCAGAGCTCTTACTTACAATGAGCAGTTCTTC.

Comments on this clone: The same CDR3 arises from other DNA sequences in this sample as well. The chain recombines TRBV4-2 with TRBJ2-1; 8 bases map to TRBD2. Germline V gene lookup returns CDR1 LGHNA and CDR2 YNFKEQ. This CDR3 is 16 amino acids long. The V segment lost 0 bases and the J segment 7 bases; nucleotides outside the gene matches: 8. In DNA, the CDR3 is TGTGCCAGCAGCCAAGATGATTCGCTAGCGGGTAATGAGCAGTTCTTC. This gives the protein CASSQDDSLAGNEQFF.

The chain carries TRBV19 and TRBJ2-1, with 7 bases aligning to TRBD2. Germline values: CDR1 LNHDA, CDR2 SQIVND (reference sequence). The CDR3 totals 16 residues. V was pared by 3 bases and J by 0 bases, with 5 bases of the junction left unmatched. DNA for the CDR3: TGTGCCAGTAGTATCAGGTCGGGAGGCTCCTACAATGAGCAGTTCTTC. It translates to CASSIRSGGSYNEQFF. The full variable domain, completed using reference TRBV19 and TRBJ2-1, is DGGITQSPKYLFRKEGQNVTLSCEQNLNHDAMYWYRQDPGQGLRLIYYSQIVNDFQKGDIAEGYSVSREKKESFPLTVTSAQKNPTAFYLCASSIRSGGSYNEQFFGPGTRLTVL.

V and J are TRBV2 and TRBJ1-6, with 9 bases lining up with TRBD1. V was clipped by 6 bases and J by 7 bases; unmatched bases: 1. Germline lookup yields CDR1 SNHLY and CDR2 FYNNEI. The CDR3 totals 13 residues. The CDR3 loop reads CASRTGGNSPLHF. The CDR3 coding sequence is TGTGCCAGCAGAACAGGGGGCAATTCACCCCTCCACTTT.

The chain uses TRBV2 and TRBJ2-5, with TRBD1 as a possible D gene (6 bases). The CDR3 loop spans 15 amino acids. From germline, CDR1 is SNHLY and CDR2 FYNNEI. Trimming pared 1 base from V and 3 bases from J, leaving 12 bases between. The CDR3 sequence: CASSEGAGEKETQYF. CDR3 sequence (DNA): TGTGCCAGCAGTGAAGGAGCAGGGGAAAAAGAGACCCAGTACTTC.

This clone occurred a few times. This rearrangement joins TRBV7-2 to TRBJ2-7; D might be TRBD2 (5 bases). CDR1 and CDR2 from the germline V gene are SGHTA and FQGNSA. With 0 bases removed from V and 2 bases from J, the gap between germline ends came to 11 bases. The CDR3 consists of 15 residues. This chain's CDR3 is CASSLAEAAPYEQYF. In nucleotides, the CDR3 is TGTGCCAGCAGCTTAGCGGAGGCGGCTCCCTACGAGCAGTACTTC. Full variable domain (missing parts from reference TRBV7-2 and TRBJ2-7): GAGVSQSPSNKVTEKGKDVELRCDPISGHTALYWYRQSLGQGLEFLIYFQGNSAPDKSGLPSDRFSAERTGGSVSTLTIQRTQQEDSAVYLCASSLAEAAPYEQYFGPGTRLTVT.

The gene calls are TRBV3-1 (or the pseudogene TRBV3-2) and TRBJ1-1, with D tentatively TRBD1 (6 bases). Germline V CDR1 and CDR2: LGHDT, YNNKEL (reference sequence). The CDR3 has 16 amino acids. V was trimmed by 0 bases and J by 2 bases, leaving 13 bases between them. CDR3 coding DNA: TGTGCCAGCAGCCAAGACATCGGACAGATAAACACTGAAGCTTTCTTT. This translates into CASSQDIGQINTEAFF.

The chain uses TRBV15 and TRBJ2-1; 8 positions match TRBD2. Per germline, CDR1 LNHNV and CDR2 YYDKDF (reference sequence). V shed 9 bases and J 7 bases; nucleotides not matched to a gene: 11. This CDR3 is 14 amino acids long. In nucleotides, the CDR3 is TGTGCCACACACCGGGGGGGCGAGGGAAATGAGCAGTTCTTC. Amino acids: CATHRGGEGNEQFF.

The chain is built from TRBV12-3 or TRBV12-4 and TRBJ1-1, with 9 nucleotides matching TRBD1. The CDR3 extends over 13 amino acids. V trimming: 2 bases; J trimming: 10 bases; junction bases outside the gene matches: 5. The CDR3 here is CASSLRDRALAFF. The CDR3 coding sequence is TGTGCCAGCAGTTTAAGGGACAGGGCTTTAGCTTTCTTT.

The chain is built from TRBV29-1 and TRBJ1-1, with D possibly being TRBD1 (6 bases). The V gene's germline CDR1 is SQVTM and CDR2 ANQGSEA. There are 14 residues in the CDR3. The CDR3: CTIHWTDLNTEAFF. The CDR3 nucleotides read TGCACCATACACTGGACAGACCTGAACACTGAAGCTTTCTTT.

This clone appeared a few times. The chain employs TRBV5-6 and TRBJ2-2, with TRBD1 matching 8 bases. The germline V gene encodes CDR1 SGHDT and CDR2 YYEEEE. The CDR3 totals 15 residues. V gave up 3 bases and J gave up 6 bases; unmatched junction bases: 7. The CDR3 nucleotides are TGTGCCAGCAGCTACCCGACAGGGGACCCCGGGGAGCTGTTTTTT. Its translation: CASSYPTGDPGELFF.

This chain uses TRBV4-1 with TRBJ2-2; possibly TRBD1 for D (5 bases). The V gene lost 2 bases and the J gene lost 6 bases, with 10 bases spanning the gap. From germline, CDR1 is MGHRA and CDR2 YSYEKL. This CDR3 is built from 14 residues. Here the CDR3 DNA reads TGCGCCAGCAGCCAACCCCTCAGGGCCGGGGAGCTGTTTTTT. It specifies CASSQPLRAGELFF.

The J gene is TRBJ1-5, the V gene TRBV6-5; 9 nucleotides align to TRBD1. Trimming took 5 bases from V and 4 from J; bases not matched to a gene: 3. The germline V gene encodes CDR1 MNHEY and CDR2 SVGAGI. The CDR3 consists of 14 residues. The CDR3 here is CASSQGQGNQPQHF. The CDR3 DNA follows: TGTGCCAGCAGTCAGGGACAGGGAAATCAGCCCCAGCATTTT.